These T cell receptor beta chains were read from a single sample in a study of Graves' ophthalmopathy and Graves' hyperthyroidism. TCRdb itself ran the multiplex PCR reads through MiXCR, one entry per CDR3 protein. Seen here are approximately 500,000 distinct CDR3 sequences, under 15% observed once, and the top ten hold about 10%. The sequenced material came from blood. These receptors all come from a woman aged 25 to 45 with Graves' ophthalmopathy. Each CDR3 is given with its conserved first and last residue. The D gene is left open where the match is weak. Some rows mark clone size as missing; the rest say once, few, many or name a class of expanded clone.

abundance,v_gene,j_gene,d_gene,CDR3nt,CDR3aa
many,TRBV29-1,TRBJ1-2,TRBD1,TGCAGCGTTGATGGGACAGGGGCGGACTATGGCTACACCTTC,CSVDGTGADYGYTF
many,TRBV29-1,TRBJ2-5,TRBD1,TGCAGCGGGCAACGACAGGGTCAAAGGGAGACCCAGTACTTC,CSGQRQGQRETQYF
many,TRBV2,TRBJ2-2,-,TGTGCCAGCAATTTGGACTCTTACACCGGGGAGCTGTTTTTT,CASNLDSYTGELFF
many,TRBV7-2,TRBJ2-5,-,TGTGCCAGCAGCATCGGACTTTGGGAGACCCAGTACTTC,CASSIGLWETQYF
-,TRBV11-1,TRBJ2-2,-,TGTGCCAGCAGCTTAAGGCATGCGGCTGGGGAGCTGTTTTTT,CASSLRHAAGELFF
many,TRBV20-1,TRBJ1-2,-,TGCAGTTTCCTAGGGACCGACATTTCCTATGGCTACACCTTC,CSFLGTDISYGYTF
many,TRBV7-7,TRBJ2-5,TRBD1,TGTGCTAGCAGCCGGACAGGGTTGGGAAACGACCAAGAGACCCAGTACTTC,CASSRTGLGNDQETQYF
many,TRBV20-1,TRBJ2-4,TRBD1,TGCAGTGCTAGGGGACAGGGAAAAAACATTCAGTACTTC,CSARGQGKNIQYF
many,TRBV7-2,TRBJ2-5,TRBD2,TGTGCCAGCATCCAAATAGCGGGGGATTACCAAGAGACCCAGTACTTC,CASIQIAGDYQETQYF
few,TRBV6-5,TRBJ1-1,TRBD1,TGTGCCAGCAGTTACTCGGAGGACAGGGGGTACACTGAAGCTTTCTTT,CASSYSEDRGYTEAFF
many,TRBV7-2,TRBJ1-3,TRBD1,TGTGCCAGCAGCTTGAGGACAGGGGCTGGAAACACCATATATTTT,CASSLRTGAGNTIYF
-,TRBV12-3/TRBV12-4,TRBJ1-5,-,TGTGCCAGCAGTTTAGATTTGGGGACTAGCAATCAGCCCCAGCATTTT,CASSLDLGTSNQPQHF
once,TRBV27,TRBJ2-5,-,TGTGCCAGCAGTTTATCGGGGCCCATAGGGGGTGGGACCCAGTACTTC,CASSLSGPIGGGTQYF
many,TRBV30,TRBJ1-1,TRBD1,TGTGCCTGGAGCCTACAGGGGCGGGACACTGAAGCTTTCTTT,CAWSLQGRDTEAFF
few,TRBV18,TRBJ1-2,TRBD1,TGTGCCAGCTCACCGGGACAGGACGGTGGCTACACCTTC,CASSPGQDGGYTF
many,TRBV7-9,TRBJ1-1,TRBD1,TGTGCCAGCAGCCCGGGACAGTCCATCTCCTGGAACACTGAAGCTTTCTTT,CASSPGQSISWNTEAFF
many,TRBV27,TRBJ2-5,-,TGTGCCAGCAGTAGGGGACTCCCCTTTCAAGAGACCCAGTACTTC,CASSRGLPFQETQYF
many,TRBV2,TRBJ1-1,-,TGTGCCAGCAGTGATGGTCTGATGAACACTGAAGCTTTCTTT,CASSDGLMNTEAFF
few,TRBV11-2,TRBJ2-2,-,TGTGCCAGCAGCCACGCAAGGGTTCCGGGTCGAGGGGAGCTGTTTTTT,CASSHARVPGRGELFF
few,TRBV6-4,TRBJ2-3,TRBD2,TGTGCCAGCAGTGGCGGGGGGGCCACAGATACGCAGTATTTT,CASSGGGATDTQYF
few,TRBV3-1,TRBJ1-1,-,TGTGCCAGCAGCCAAGTTGAGGGGAACACTGAAGCTTTCTTT,CASSQVEGNTEAFF
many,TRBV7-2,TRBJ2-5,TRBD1,TGTGCCAGCAGCTCGACCCGGGACAGGGGGCTGAGAGTTGGGGAGACCCAGTACTTC,CASSSTRDRGLRVGETQYF
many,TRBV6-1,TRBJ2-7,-,TGTGCCAGCAGTGAAGTTGGACAGTACTACGAGCAGTACTTC,CASSEVGQYYEQYF
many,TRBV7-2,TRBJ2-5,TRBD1,TGTGCCAGCAGCGTAACTGGGACAGTCCAAGAGACCCAGTACTTC,CASSVTGTVQETQYF
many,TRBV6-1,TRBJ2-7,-,TGTGCCAGCAGTGAGCAGGTAACCTACGAGCAGTACTTC,CASSEQVTYEQYF
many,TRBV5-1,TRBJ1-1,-,TGCGCCAGCAGCTTGAAGGGATGGGGACCAAACACTGAAGCTTTCTTT,CASSLKGWGPNTEAFF
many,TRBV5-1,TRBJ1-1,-,TGCGCCAGCAGCTCCGAAGGAGGGAACACTGAAGCTTTCTTT,CASSSEGGNTEAFF
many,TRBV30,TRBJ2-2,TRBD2,TGTGCCTGGAGCGGGACTAGCGCCGGGGAGCTGTTTTTT,CAWSGTSAGELFF
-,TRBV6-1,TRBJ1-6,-,TGTGCCAGCAGTTCGCGGACCCCGGGACCCCTCCACTTT,CASSSRTPGPLHF
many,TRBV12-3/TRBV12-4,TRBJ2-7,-,TGTGCCAGCACGGAGGGTAGGGAAAATTCCTACGAGCAGTACTTC,CASTEGRENSYEQYF
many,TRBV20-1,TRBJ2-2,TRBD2,TGCAGTGCTAGAGATTATTCTGCGGGGGAGACCGGGGAGCTGTTTTTT,CSARDYSAGETGELFF
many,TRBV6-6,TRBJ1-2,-,TGTGCCAGCAGACAACAGAGAGCTAACTATGGCTACACCTTC,CASRQQRANYGYTF
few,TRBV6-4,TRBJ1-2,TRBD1,TGTGCCAGCAGTGATGAGGGACAGGGGAAAGGTGGCTACACCTTC,CASSDEGQGKGGYTF
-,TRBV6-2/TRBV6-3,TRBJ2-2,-,TGTGCCAGCAGTTATTTCGCCACCGGGGAGCTGTTTTTT,CASSYFATGELFF
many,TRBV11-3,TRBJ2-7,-,TGTGCCAGCAGCTCATTTGAGGGAGGCTTCGACGAGCAGTACTTC,CASSSFEGGFDEQYF
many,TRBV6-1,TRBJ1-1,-,TGTGCCAGCAGCCCACAGTCCATGAACACTGAAGCTTTCTTT,CASSPQSMNTEAFF
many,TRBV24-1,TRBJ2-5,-,TGTGCCACCAGTGATTTGAAAGGACAAGAGACCCAGTACTTC,CATSDLKGQETQYF
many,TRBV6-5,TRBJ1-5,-,TGTGCCAGCAGTTACTCAGCACGGGCATATAGCAATCAGCCCCAGCATTTT,CASSYSARAYSNQPQHF
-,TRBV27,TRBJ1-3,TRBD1,TGTGTCAGCAGCGGGACAGGGGGCTCTGGAAACACCATATATTTT,CVSSGTGGSGNTIYF
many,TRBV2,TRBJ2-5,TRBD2,TGTGCCAGCAGTCAAGAAAGCGGGGGTTGGGAGACCCAGTACTTC,CASSQESGGWETQYF
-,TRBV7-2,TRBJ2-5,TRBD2,TGTGCCAGCAGGCGACTAGCGGGGGTCCGGGAGACCCAGTACTTC,CASRRLAGVRETQYF
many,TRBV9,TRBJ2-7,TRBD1,TGTGCCAGCAGCCTCGGGACAGGTAGTGAGGCCTACGAGCAGTACTTC,CASSLGTGSEAYEQYF
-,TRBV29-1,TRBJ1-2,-,TGCAGCGTTGAGAAAGAAAGAACAGGAAACTATGGCTACACCTTC,CSVEKERTGNYGYTF
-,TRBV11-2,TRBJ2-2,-,TGTGCCAGCAGCTCGACAGGATTCGGGGAGCTGTTTTTT,CASSSTGFGELFF
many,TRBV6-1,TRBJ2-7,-,TGTGCCAGCAGTGAGGGGGGGGCGGTTGGCGAGCAGTACTTC,CASSEGGAVGEQYF
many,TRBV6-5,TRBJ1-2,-,TGTGCCAGCAGTTCCGGGCCAGTCCATGGCTACACCTTC,CASSSGPVHGYTF
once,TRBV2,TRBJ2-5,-,TGTGCCAGCAGCGGATACGACAGGGAGACCCAGTACTTC,CASSGYDRETQYF
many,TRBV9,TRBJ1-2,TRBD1,TGTGCCAGCAGTGGAGCAGGGGGTGGCTATGGCTACACCTTC,CASSGAGGGYGYTF
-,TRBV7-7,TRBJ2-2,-,TGTGCTAGCAGCTCTGACTATGGGGGGGAGCTGTTTTTT,CASSSDYGGELFF
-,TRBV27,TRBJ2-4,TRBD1,TGTGCCAGCAGTCAAGCGATAAACAGGGGAGCCCAAAACATTCAGTACTTC,CASSQAINRGAQNIQYF
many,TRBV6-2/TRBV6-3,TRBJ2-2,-,TGTGCCAGCAGTCTGCCGGCGAACACCGGGGAGCTGTTTTTT,CASSLPANTGELFF
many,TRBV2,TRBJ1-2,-,TGTGCCAGCCCCGTCACAGGGTCTTATGGCTACACCTTC,CASPVTGSYGYTF
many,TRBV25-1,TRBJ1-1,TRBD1,TGTGCCAGCAGTGAAACAGGGGGAGAGATGAACACTGAAGCTTTCTTT,CASSETGGEMNTEAFF